This T cell receptor (beta chain) was obtained from a study of cytomegalovirus exposure and HLA in healthy donors. V lost 6 bases to trimming and J lost 13 bases; unmatched junction nucleotides: 18. The CDR3 sequence is 16 residues long. Germline CDR1 reads MNHEY; CDR2 reads SMNVEV (reference sequence). PCR amplification relied on 60 Vbeta primers (plus 13 Jbeta primers). Authors' processing steps: As a later analysis found, there were approximately 80 million unique TCR beta chains, of which roughly 11 million were shared. The data were produced by immunoSEQ multiplex PCR, yet TCRdb's version contains in-frame clones alone and is incomplete. V and J calls plus clone size are reproduced from that table; the DNA served to infer D and trimming. Of 110,000 to 150,000 clones in the sample, about 78% were seen once.

The receptor comes from a man aged 35 to 55 in good health and CMV-seropositive. The material sequenced was PBMCs. This chain links TRBV27 with TRBJ1-6, with 7 bases matching TRBD1. The CDR3 DNA follows: TGTGCCAGCAGGGCGGGTTCTACAGGGGCGGCCTTCCCCCTCCACTTT. Encoded protein: CASRAGSTGAAFPLHF.